This TCR beta chain was sequenced during a study of PD-1 blockade in classical Hodgkin lymphoma. Turning to this clone: The antigen remains unidentified.

Data came from immunoSEQ multiplex PCR; TCRdb stores just in-frame clones and leaves some out. The table lists 100,000 or so clones, roughly nine tenths of them singletons. Time point here: cycle 4 day 1 (C4D1), after around six weeks of nivolumab. No patient escaped relapse after autologous stem cell transplantation, and brentuximab vedotin exposure varied. Complete response, partial response or progressive disease was each patient's best response. Notes on the study in general: At C4D1, TCR diversity had climbed significantly for CD4+ cells, though not for CD8+ cells.

The CDR3 contains 16 residues. The V end was cut by 3 bases, the J end by 8 bases, with 20 bases between. Germline-derived CDR1 and CDR2 are MGHRA and YSYEKL. This chain connects TRBV4-1 to TRBJ2-1; maybe TRBD2 (5 bases). The receptor was derived from a human donor with classical Hodgkin lymphoma. Sequencing used peripheral blood mononuclear cells (PBMCs), obtained before the fourth cycle of nivolumab. DNA for the CDR3: TGCGCCAGCAGCCATCTTGGAGAGGGCCCCCCCCATGAGCAGTTCTTC. Amino acid sequence: CASSHLGEGPPHEQFF.